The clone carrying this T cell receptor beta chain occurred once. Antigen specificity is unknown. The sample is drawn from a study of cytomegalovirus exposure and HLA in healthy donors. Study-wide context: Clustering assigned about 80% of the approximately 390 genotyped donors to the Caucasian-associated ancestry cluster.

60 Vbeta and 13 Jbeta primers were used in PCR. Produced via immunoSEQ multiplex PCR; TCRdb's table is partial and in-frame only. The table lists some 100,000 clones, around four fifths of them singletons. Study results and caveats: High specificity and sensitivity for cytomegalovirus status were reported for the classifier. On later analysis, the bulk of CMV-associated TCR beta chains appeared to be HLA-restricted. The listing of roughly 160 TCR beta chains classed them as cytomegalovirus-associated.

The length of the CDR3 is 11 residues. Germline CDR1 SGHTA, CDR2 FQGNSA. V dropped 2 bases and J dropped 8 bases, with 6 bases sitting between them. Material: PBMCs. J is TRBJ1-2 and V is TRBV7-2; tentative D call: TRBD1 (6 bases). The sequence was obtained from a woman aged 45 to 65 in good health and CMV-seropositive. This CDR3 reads CASSLQGGYTF. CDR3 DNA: TGTGCCAGCAGCTTACAGGGGGGCTACACCTTC.